The clone carrying this TCR beta chain has a single count. Its cognate antigen is unknown. This entry belongs to a study of CD4+ T cells in melanoma. Sequencing was performed with immunoSEQ multiplex PCR; in TCRdb, only in-frame clones are kept and a portion is missing. The table records 13,000 to 15,000 clones, just over 70% of them present only once. Regarding the study as a whole: Diverse differentiation states were reported for melanoma neoantigen-specific CD4+ T cells. A reported correlation linked neoantigen-specific CD4+ T cells to CD8+, macrophage and B cell function.

The germline V gene has CDR1 SNHLY and CDR2 FYNNEI. V trimming: 5 bases; J trimming: 2 bases; junction bases outside the gene matches: 6. The CDR3 contains 16 residues. Specimen: cells from a culture (not recorded whether cultured in vitro). This rearrangement joins TRBV2 to TRBJ2-6; 7 bases map to TRBD1. The receptor was derived from a human donor with melanoma. The CDR3, as DNA: TGTGCCAGCAGTCCAGACAGGGTTGCTGGGGCCAACGTCCTGACTTTC. Translating it yields CASSPDRVAGANVLTF.